Each of the 16 T cell receptor beta chains below was sequenced from the same sample in a study of breast tumors, draining lymph nodes, adjacent tissues. TCRdb reanalysed the multiplex PCR reads using MiXCR and keeps one entry per CDR3 protein. This sample carries 200,000 or so distinct CDR3 sequences, around a third of them seen once, and the ten largest clones take about 4.5%. Samples came from axillary lymph nodes draining the breast cancer. The sequencing sample was made of axillary lymph node tissue. These TCRs come from a female donor with breast cancer. Some clones in this sample may be carry-over from other donors' samples.

A few counts support this clonotype. This could be a read error, since a much larger clone is one nucleotide away. The rearrangement links TRBV14 to TRBJ1-2; D gene uncertain. The CDR3 has 13 amino acids. Germline values: CDR1 SGHDN, CDR2 FVKESK. CDR3 sequence (DNA): TGTGCCAGCAGCCGCGAACAGAACTATGACTACACCTTC. This codes for CASSREQNYDYTF.

At least ten counts were recorded for this clonotype. The DNA for the CDR3 is TGTGCCAGCAGTTCCCCTAATTCTGATTCACCCCTCCACTTT. Translating it yields CASSSPNSDSPLHF. The gene calls are TRBV28 and TRBJ1-6; D not certain. This CDR3 has 14 residues. The germline V and J ends were trimmed by 4 bases and 8 bases, with 12 bases remaining between them. The germline gives CDR1 MDHEN, CDR2 SYDVKM. The full variable domain, its missing parts supplied by reference TRBV28 and TRBJ1-6, is DVKVTQSSRYLVKRTGEKVFLECVQDMDHENMFWYRQDPGLGLRLIYFSYDVKMKEKGDIPEGYSVSREKKERFSLILESASTNQTSMYLCASSSPNSDSPLHFGNGTRLTVT.

This clonotype appeared many times. V gene TRBV7-9 combines with J gene TRBJ1-2, with 9 bases aligning to TRBD1. This CDR3 has 14 residues. V lost 5 bases and J lost 8; bases outside the gene matches: 9. From germline, CDR1 is SEHNR and CDR2 FQNEAQ (reference sequence). In nucleotides, the CDR3 is TGTGCCAGCAGCACGGATACAGGGGGCGAGGGCTACACCTTC. Encoded protein: CASSTDTGGEGYTF.

This clonotype was detected ten times or more. The CDR3, as DNA: TGTGCCAGCAGACCGGGGTCCTACGAGCAGTACTTC. It is translated as CASRPGSYEQYF. The chain links TRBV6-1 to TRBJ2-7; D is perhaps TRBD2 (5 bases). CDR3 length: 12 residues. Germline CDR1 and CDR2: MNHNS and SASEGT. V lost 6 bases, J lost 1 base, and 7 bases lay in between.

This chain joins TRBV7-2 and TRBJ2-7; TRBD1 agrees at 12 bases. V was pared by 2 bases and J by 4 bases, with 15 bases of the junction left unmatched. Germline lookup yields CDR1 SGHTA and CDR2 FQGNSA. This CDR3 has 19 amino acids. CDR3 region: CASSLHSGTGGIRLYEQYV. The CDR3 DNA follows: TGTGCCAGCAGCTTACACTCCGGGACAGGGGGCATTCGCCTATACGAGCAGTACGTC.

V usage is TRBV7-3 and J usage is TRBJ2-2; D possibly corresponds to TRBD1 (6 bases). The CDR3 has 14 residues. V gave up 8 bases and J gave up 4 bases, with 14 bases separating them. Germline-derived CDR1 and CDR2 are SGHTA and FQGTGA. The CDR3 reads CASRLDRFTGELFF. As DNA, the CDR3 is TGTGCCAGCCGACTCGACAGGTTCACCGGGGAGCTGTTTTTT.

This clonotype was counted at least ten times. V usage is TRBV15 and J usage is TRBJ1-2, with D unresolved. CDR1 and CDR2 (germline): LNHNV, YYDKDF (reference sequence). V was pared by 1 base and J by 9 bases, with 18 bases between. The CDR3 extends over 15 amino acids. The DNA for the CDR3 is TGTGCCACCAGCAGAGGAAGTCAGCCCGGCGGGAGCTACACCTTC. This translates into CATSRGSQPGGSYTF.

This chain connects TRBV20-1 to TRBJ2-3, with D tentatively TRBD2 (5 bases). This CDR3 spans 15 amino acids. V lost 6 bases and J lost 5, with 21 bases in between. Germline V lookup: CDR1 DFQATT, CDR2 SNEGSKA (reference sequence). CDR3 protein: CSASLGPGGRDTQYF. CDR3 nucleotides: TGCAGTGCCTCTCTAGGCCCCGGTGGGAGAGATACGCAGTATTTT.

This clonotype was seen many times. This chain links TRBV2 with TRBJ2-1; 8 bases map to TRBD2. V was clipped by 4 bases and J by 9 bases; unmatched bases: 8. Germline-derived CDR1 and CDR2 are SNHLY and FYNNEI. The CDR3 extends over 14 amino acids. The CDR3 loop reads CASSGSGGPGEQFF. For the CDR3, the DNA is TGTGCCAGCAGTGGTTCGGGAGGGCCAGGTGAGCAGTTCTTC.

At least ten counts were recorded for this clonotype. The rearrangement links TRBV18 to TRBJ2-5, with D perhaps matching TRBD2 (6 bases). The CDR3 totals 15 residues. The germline V and J ends were trimmed by 2 bases and 3 bases, with 13 bases remaining between them. Germline loops: CDR1 KGHSH, CDR2 LQKENI. The CDR3 DNA reads TGTGCCAGCTCACCAATGGAGGGGACCAAAGAGACCCAGTACTTC. Its translation: CASSPMEGTKETQYF.

The chain joins TRBV6-5 to TRBJ1-4; a weak D match, TRBD1 (5 bases). CDR1 MNHEY and CDR2 SVGAGI come from the germline V gene. CDR3 length equals 13 residues. The V end was cut by 7 bases, the J end by 5 bases, with 11 bases between. CDR3 loop: CASKRGRNEKLFF. CDR3 DNA: TGTGCCAGCAAGAGGGGTCGAAATGAAAAACTGTTTTTT.

This clonotype has a count of ten or more. The chain combines TRBV2 with TRBJ1-1; D not resolved. The V and J ends lost 2 bases and 2 bases respectively, with 6 bases between them. The CDR3 runs to 13 residues. Looked up from germline, CDR1 is SNHLY and CDR2 is FYNNEI. In DNA form, the CDR3 reads TGTGCCAGCAGTGAATTCCAAAACACTGAAGCTTTCTTT. Its protein is CASSEFQNTEAFF.

The chain joins TRBV6-5 to TRBJ1-2, with no clear D. Per the germline V gene, CDR1 is MNHEY and CDR2 is SVGAGI. The CDR3 length is 11 residues. Trimming cost V 10 bases and J 3 bases, with 9 bases left between them. The CDR3 nucleotides are TGTGCCATCTTCCGGGACTATGGCTACACCTTC. Amino acids: CAIFRDYGYTF.

This clonotype was seen only once. This chain uses TRBV6-1 with TRBJ1-1; 11 bases align to TRBD1. The CDR3 consists of 13 residues. The V segment lost 7 bases and the J segment 5 bases; nucleotides outside the gene matches: 3. The V gene's germline CDR1 is MNHNS and CDR2 SASEGT. The CDR3 protein is CASTRDRGTEAFF. CDR3 sequence (DNA): TGTGCCAGCACCCGGGACAGGGGGACTGAAGCTTTCTTT.

This clonotype was recorded many times. The chain combines TRBV3-1 with TRBJ2-5; perhaps TRBD2 as D (6 bases). Trimming removed 1 base at V and 1 base at J, with 13 bases between. Germline values: CDR1 LGHDT, CDR2 YNNKEL (reference sequence). This CDR3 is built from 16 residues. The DNA of the CDR3 is TGTGCCAGCAGCCAAGGCCGCCGTAGCGGCCAAGAGACCCAGTACTTC. Amino acid sequence: CASSQGRRSGQETQYF.

At least ten counts were recorded for this clonotype. The V and J genes are TRBV12-3 or TRBV12-4 and TRBJ2-7; 7 positions agree with TRBD1. Trimming cost V 3 bases and J 9 bases; bases outside gene matches: 11. The CDR3 length is 14 residues. This chain's CDR3 is CASSLGTVGRRQYF. CDR3 coding DNA: TGTGCCAGCAGTTTGGGGACAGTAGGCCGGAGGCAGTACTTC.